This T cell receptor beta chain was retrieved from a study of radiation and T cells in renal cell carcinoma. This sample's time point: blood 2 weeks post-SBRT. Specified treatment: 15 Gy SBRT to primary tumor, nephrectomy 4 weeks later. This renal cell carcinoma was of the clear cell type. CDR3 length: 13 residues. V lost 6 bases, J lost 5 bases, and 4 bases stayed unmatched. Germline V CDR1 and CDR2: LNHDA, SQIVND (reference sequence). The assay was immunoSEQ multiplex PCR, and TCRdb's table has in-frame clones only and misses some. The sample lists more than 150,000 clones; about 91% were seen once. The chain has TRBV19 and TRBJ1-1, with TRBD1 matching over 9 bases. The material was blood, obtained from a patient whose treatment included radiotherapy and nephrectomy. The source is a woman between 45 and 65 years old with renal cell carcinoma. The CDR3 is CASSTGTGTEAFF. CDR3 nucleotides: TGTGCCAGTAGCACCGGGACAGGGACTGAAGCTTTCTTT.